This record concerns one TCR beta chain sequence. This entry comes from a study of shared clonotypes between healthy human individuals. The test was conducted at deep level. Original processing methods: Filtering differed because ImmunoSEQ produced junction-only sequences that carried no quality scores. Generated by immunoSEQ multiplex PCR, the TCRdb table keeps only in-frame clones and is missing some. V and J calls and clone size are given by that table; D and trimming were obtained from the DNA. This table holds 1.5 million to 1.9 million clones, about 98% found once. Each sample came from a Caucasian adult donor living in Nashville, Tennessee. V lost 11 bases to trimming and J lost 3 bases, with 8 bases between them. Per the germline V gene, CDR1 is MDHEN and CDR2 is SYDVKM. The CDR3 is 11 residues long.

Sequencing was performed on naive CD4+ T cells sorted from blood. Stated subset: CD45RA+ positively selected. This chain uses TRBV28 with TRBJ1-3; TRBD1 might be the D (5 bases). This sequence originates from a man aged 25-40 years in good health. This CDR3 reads CAPGGGNTIYF. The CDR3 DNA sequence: TGTGCCCCGGGGGGTGGAAACACCATATATTTT.